The rows below give T cell receptor beta chains drawn from one sample of a study of T cell responses to AZD1222 COVID-19 vaccine. Data came from immunoSEQ multiplex PCR; TCRdb stores just in-frame clones and leaves some out. In the table there are about 140,000 clones, about 88% of which are singletons. Sequencing used peripheral blood, obtained 28 days after the second AZD1222 dose. Receptors were obtained from an adult who received the AZD1222 COVID-19 vaccine. The CDR3 runs from the conserved cysteine through the conserved F or W. Fields, in order: clone size, J gene, D gene, V gene, CDR3 protein, CDR3 DNA. The D gene is left open where the match is weak. Rows may omit the clone size; those that give it use once, few, many or a size class.

>-|TRBJ2-7|TRBD2|TRBV6-1
CASSERLTSGTYEQYF
TGTGCCAGCAGTGAACGCTTGACTAGCGGAACCTACGAGCAGTACTTC
>once|TRBJ1-1|-|TRBV2
CASSIRTEAFF
TGTGCCAGCAGCATCCGGACTGAAGCTTTCTTT
>-|TRBJ1-2|-|TRBV11-2
CASSFSQRGDGYTF
TGTGCCAGCAGCTTTAGCCAGCGGGGGGATGGCTACACCTTC
>-|TRBJ1-2|TRBD1|TRBV3-1/TRBV3-2
CASSPSGGGQGRGYTF
TGTGCCAGCAGCCCCTCCGGGGGAGGACAGGGTCGAGGCTACACCTTC
>-|TRBJ2-1|TRBD2|TRBV19
CASRRGLVDDEQFF
TGTGCCAGTAGGAGAGGACTAGTTGACGATGAGCAGTTCTTC
>-|TRBJ2-1|-|TRBV28
CASRSGSGSYNEQFF
TGTGCCAGCAGGTCCGGGTCCGGCTCCTACAATGAGCAGTTCTTC
>-|TRBJ1-1|-|TRBV7-3
CASSPTSVGNTEAFF
TGTGCCAGCAGCCCTACGTCAGTTGGGAACACTGAAGCTTTCTTT
>-|TRBJ2-2|-|TRBV3-1/TRBV3-2
CASSQDWRTGELFF
TGTGCCAGCAGCCAAGATTGGCGCACCGGGGAGCTGTTTTTT
>-|TRBJ1-6|TRBD1|TRBV18
CASSFRDRHSPLHF
TGTGCCAGCTCGTTCCGGGACAGGCATTCACCCCTCCACTTT
>-|TRBJ2-7|-|TRBV16
CASSQNGHEQYF
TGTGCCAGCAGCCAGAACGGCCACGAGCAGTACTTC
>-|TRBJ2-2|-|TRBV19
CASKRQENTGELFF
TGTGCCAGTAAGAGACAGGAGAACACCGGGGAGCTGTTTTTT
>-|TRBJ1-2|-|TRBV4-1
CASSQGGPEQWGYTF
TGCGCCAGCAGCCAAGGGGGCCCCGAACAATGGGGCTACACCTTC
>-|TRBJ2-5|-|TRBV28
CATQPPHSVPKAQYF
TGTGCCACCCAGCCCCCCCACAGCGTACCAAAGGCCCAGTACTTC
>-|TRBJ1-1|-|TRBV5-1
CASSLEGQSRNTEAFF
TGCGCCAGCAGCTTGGAAGGTCAGAGTAGGAACACTGAAGCTTTCTTT
>once|TRBJ1-2|-|TRBV30
CAWSVHPRGYTF
TGTGCCTGGAGTGTACATCCCCGCGGCTACACCTTC
>-|TRBJ2-7|-|TRBV11-2
CASSLAGLNYEQYF
TGTGCCAGCAGCTTAGCGGGGTTGAACTACGAGCAGTACTTC
>-|TRBJ2-5|TRBD2|TRBV7-3
CASSLIASGRGETQYF
TGTGCCAGCAGCTTAATCGCTAGCGGGAGAGGAGAGACCCAGTACTTC
>once|TRBJ1-1|TRBD1|TRBV28
CASCTGVNTEAFF
TGTGCCAGCTGTACAGGGGTGAACACTGAAGCTTTCTTT
>few|TRBJ1-1|-|TRBV12-2
CASRFNPGVSSRAFF
TGTGCAAGTCGCTTTAATCCGGGTGTTTCGTCCCGGGCTTTCTTT
>-|TRBJ1-5|-|TRBV5-4
CASSLGLYQPQHF
TGTGCCAGCAGCTTGGGTCTCTATCAGCCCCAGCATTTT
>once|TRBJ1-6|TRBD1|TRBV2
CASRAEQGSTLLSYNSPLHF
TGTGCCAGCAGAGCAGAACAGGGGTCCACACTCCTTTCCTATAATTCACCCCTCCACTTT
>once|TRBJ2-7|TRBD2|TRBV3-1/TRBV3-2
CASSPLAGGAYEQYF
TGTGCCAGCAGCCCGCTAGCGGGAGGGGCCTACGAGCAGTACTTC
>-|TRBJ2-7|-|TRBV30
CAWRPSPYEQYF
TGTGCCTGGAGGCCCAGCCCCTACGAGCAGTACTTC
>-|TRBJ2-7|-|TRBV10-1
CANSAHPPVWEQYF
TGCGCCAACAGCGCACATCCCCCGGTATGGGAGCAGTACTTC
>-|TRBJ1-2|-|TRBV7-2
CASSLAQNYGYTF
TGTGCCAGCAGCTTAGCTCAAAACTATGGCTACACCTTC
>-|TRBJ2-7|-|TRBV27
CASSHSYEQYF
TGTGCCAGCAGTCATTCCTACGAGCAGTACTTC
>once|TRBJ2-3|-|TRBV7-2
CASSPSRTYTDTQYF
TGTGCCAGCAGCCCAAGCAGGACCTATACAGATACGCAGTATTTT
>-|TRBJ2-2|-|TRBV7-2
CASRVEGTGELFF
TGTGCCAGCAGGGTCGAGGGGACCGGGGAGCTGTTTTTT
>once|TRBJ2-7|TRBD1|TRBV24-1
CATTPRGDRGNEQYF
TGTGCCACCACCCCAAGGGGAGACAGGGGTAACGAGCAGTACTTC
>-|TRBJ2-7|TRBD1|TRBV7-2
CASSSMDRGSYEQYF
TGTGCCAGCAGCTCTATGGACAGGGGGTCCTACGAGCAGTACTTC
>-|TRBJ2-3|TRBD1|TRBV4-3
CASSTDLAYRQGAGADTQYF
TGCGCCAGCAGTACCGATTTAGCTTATCGACAGGGGGCCGGTGCAGATACGCAGTATTTT
>few|TRBJ2-3|-|TRBV6-6
CASSRAAATDTQYF
TGTGCCAGCAGTCGCGCGGCAGCCACAGATACGCAGTATTTT
>once|TRBJ2-7|TRBD2|TRBV4-2
CASSHPSGGTYVQYF
TGTGCCAGCAGCCATCCTAGCGGGGGGACCTACGTGCAGTACTTC